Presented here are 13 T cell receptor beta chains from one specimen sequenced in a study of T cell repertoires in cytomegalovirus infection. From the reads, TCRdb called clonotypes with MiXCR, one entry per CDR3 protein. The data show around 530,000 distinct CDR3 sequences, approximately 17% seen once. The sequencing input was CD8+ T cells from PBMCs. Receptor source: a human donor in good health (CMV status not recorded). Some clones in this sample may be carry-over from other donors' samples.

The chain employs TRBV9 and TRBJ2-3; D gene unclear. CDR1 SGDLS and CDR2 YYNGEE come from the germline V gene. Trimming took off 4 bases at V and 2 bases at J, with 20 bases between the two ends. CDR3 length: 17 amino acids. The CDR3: CASSPRADRTSTDTQYF. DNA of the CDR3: TGTGCCAGCAGCCCACGGGCCGACCGAACCTCCACAGATACGCAGTATTTT.

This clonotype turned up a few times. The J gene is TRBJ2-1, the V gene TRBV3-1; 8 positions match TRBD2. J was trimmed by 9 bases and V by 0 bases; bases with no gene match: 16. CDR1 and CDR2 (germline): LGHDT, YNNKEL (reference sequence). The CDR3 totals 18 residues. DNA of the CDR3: TGTGCCAGCAGCCAAGATTGGGGGGAGACTAGCGTTTTTGGTGAGCAGTTCTTC. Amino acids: CASSQDWGETSVFGEQFF.

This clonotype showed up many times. CDR3 in DNA: TGTGCCAGCAGTTACTGGGGGTCGTTGACAGATACGCAGTATTTT. This translates into CASSYWGSLTDTQYF. The chain links TRBV6-5 to TRBJ2-3; D tentatively reads TRBD1 or TRBD2 (5 bases each). Germline V lookup: CDR1 MNHEY, CDR2 SVGAGI. V lost 1 base to trimming and J lost 3 bases, with 11 bases between them. CDR3 size: 15 residues.

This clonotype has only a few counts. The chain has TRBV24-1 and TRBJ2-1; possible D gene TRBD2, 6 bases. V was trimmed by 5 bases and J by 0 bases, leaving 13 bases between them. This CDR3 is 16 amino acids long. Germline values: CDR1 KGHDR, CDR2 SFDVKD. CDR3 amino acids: CATSAPTSSSYNEQFF. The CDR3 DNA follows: TGTGCCACCAGTGCCCCCACTAGCAGCTCCTACAATGAGCAGTTCTTC.

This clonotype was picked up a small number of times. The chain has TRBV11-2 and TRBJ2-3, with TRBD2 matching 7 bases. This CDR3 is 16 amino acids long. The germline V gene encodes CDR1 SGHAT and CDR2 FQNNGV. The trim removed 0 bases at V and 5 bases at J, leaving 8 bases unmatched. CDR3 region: CASSLDHAGDLDTQYF. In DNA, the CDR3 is TGTGCCAGCAGCTTAGATCATGCGGGAGATCTAGATACGCAGTATTTT.

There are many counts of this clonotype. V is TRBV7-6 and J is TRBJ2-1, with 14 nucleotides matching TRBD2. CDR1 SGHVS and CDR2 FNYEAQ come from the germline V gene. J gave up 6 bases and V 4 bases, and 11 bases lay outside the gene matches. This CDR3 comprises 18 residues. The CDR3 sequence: CASSYLGLAGANVNEQFF. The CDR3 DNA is TGTGCCAGCAGCTATCTGGGACTAGCGGGAGCCAACGTCAATGAGCAGTTCTTC.

This CDR3 reads CASSEGLNIQYF. The CDR3 DNA sequence: TGCGCCAGCAGTGAAGGACTAAACATTCAGTACTTC. The chain couples TRBV10-2 to TRBJ2-4, with D possibly TRBD2 on 5 matching bases. CDR1 WSHSY and CDR2 SAAADI come from the germline V gene. CDR3 size: 12 residues. V dropped 3 bases and J dropped 6 bases, with 6 bases sitting between them.

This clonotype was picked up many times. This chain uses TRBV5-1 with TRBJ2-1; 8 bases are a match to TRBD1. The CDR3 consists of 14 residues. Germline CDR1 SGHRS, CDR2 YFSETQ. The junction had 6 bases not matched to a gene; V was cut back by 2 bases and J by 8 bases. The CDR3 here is CASSLRQGRDEQFF. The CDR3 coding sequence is TGCGCCAGCAGCTTAAGACAGGGGCGCGATGAGCAGTTCTTC.

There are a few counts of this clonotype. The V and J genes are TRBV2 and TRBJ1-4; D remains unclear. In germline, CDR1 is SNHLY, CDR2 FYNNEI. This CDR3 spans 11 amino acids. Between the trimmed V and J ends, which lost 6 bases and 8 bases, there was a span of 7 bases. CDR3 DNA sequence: TGTGCCAGCAGAGGAAGCGAAAAACTGTTTTTT. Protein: CASRGSEKLFF.

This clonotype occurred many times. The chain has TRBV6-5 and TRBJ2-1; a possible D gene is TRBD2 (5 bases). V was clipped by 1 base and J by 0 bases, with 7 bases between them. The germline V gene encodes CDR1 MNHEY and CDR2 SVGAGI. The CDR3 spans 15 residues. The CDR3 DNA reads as TGTGCCAGCAGTTACTTCCTAGCCTCCTACAATGAGCAGTTCTTC. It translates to CASSYFLASYNEQFF.

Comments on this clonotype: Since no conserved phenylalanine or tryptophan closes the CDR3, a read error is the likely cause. CDR3 nucleotide sequence: TGTGCCAGCAGAGGTTTGGGGGGGAATGAGCAGTTCTTA. Amino acids: CASRGLGGNEQFL. The chain links TRBV27 to TRBJ2-1; 7 bases line up with TRBD2. This CDR3 is 13 amino acids long. From germline, CDR1 is MNHEY and CDR2 SMNVEV (reference sequence). The J segment lost 7 bases and the V segment lost 6 bases, leaving 6 bases of the junction unmatched.

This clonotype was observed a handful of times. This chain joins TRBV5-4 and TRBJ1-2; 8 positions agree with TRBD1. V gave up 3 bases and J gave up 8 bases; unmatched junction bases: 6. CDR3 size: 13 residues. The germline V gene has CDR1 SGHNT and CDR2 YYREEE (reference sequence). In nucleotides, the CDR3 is TGTGCCAGCAGCTCGGACAGGGCGGAGGGCTACACCTTC. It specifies CASSSDRAEGYTF. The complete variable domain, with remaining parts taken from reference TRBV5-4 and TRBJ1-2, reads ETGVTQSPTHLIKTRGQQVTLRCSSQSGHNTVSWYQQALGQGPQFIFQYYREEENGRGNFPPRFSGLQFPNYSSELNVNALELDDSALYLCASSSDRAEGYTFGSGTRLTVV.

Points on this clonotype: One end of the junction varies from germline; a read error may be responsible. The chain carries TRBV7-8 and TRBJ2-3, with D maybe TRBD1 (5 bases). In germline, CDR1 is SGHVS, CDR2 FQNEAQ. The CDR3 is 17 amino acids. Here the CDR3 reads CARSLIAVGPITDTQYF. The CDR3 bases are TGTGCCAGAAGCTTAATAGCTGTGGGGCCGATCACAGATACGCAGTATTTT.